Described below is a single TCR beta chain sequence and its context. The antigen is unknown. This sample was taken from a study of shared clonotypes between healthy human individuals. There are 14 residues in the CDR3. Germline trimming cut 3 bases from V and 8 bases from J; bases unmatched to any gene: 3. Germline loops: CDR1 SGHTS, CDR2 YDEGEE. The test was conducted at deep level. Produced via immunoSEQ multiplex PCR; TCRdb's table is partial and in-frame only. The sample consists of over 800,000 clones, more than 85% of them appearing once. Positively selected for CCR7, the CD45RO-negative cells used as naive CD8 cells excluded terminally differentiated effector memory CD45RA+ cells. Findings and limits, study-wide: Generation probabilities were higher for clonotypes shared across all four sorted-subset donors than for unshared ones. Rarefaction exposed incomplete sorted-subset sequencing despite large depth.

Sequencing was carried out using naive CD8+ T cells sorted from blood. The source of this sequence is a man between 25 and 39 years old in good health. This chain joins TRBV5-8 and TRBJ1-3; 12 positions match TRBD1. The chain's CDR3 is CASSSGQGADTIYF. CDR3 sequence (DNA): TGTGCCAGCAGCTCGGGACAGGGGGCGGACACCATATATTTT. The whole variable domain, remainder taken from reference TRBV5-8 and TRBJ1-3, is EAGVTQSPTHLIKTRGQQATLRCSPISGHTSVYWYQQALGLGLQFLLWYDEGEERNRGNFPPRFSGRQFPNYSSELNVNALELEDSALYLCASSSGQGADTIYFGEGSWLTVV.